This entry concerns a single TCR beta chain. Antigen specificity is unknown. The method was immunoSEQ multiplex PCR; TCRdb's version includes in-frame clones alone and lacks a portion of them. The sample has 50,000 or so clones; roughly 85% are singletons. Trimming removed 1 base from V and 5 bases from J, with 11 bases in between. The CDR3 length is 14 residues. In germline, CDR1 is SEHNR, CDR2 FQNEAQ (reference sequence). These data come from a study of OX40 agonist ivuxolimab in advanced cancers. Study results and caveats: At 0.1 to 3.0 mg/kg, clonal expansion of CD4+ and CD8+ blood T cells had occurred by week 6. The authors did not determine the antigen specificity of the expanded peripheral T cells. Relative to CD4+ cells, CD8+ T cells on average had more expanded clones.

The TCR sequence derives from an adult with an advanced solid tumor such as melanoma, head and neck, liver or kidney cancer. Sequencing used CD4+ or CD8+ T cells sorted from blood, obtained in a trial of the OX40 agonist ivuxolimab. V gene TRBV7-9 combines with J gene TRBJ1-2; the D gene is possibly TRBD1 (5 bases). In DNA, the CDR3 is TGTGCCAGCAGCTTAGGCAGGGTCGGTTATGGCTACACCTTC. Protein sequence: CASSLGRVGYGYTF.